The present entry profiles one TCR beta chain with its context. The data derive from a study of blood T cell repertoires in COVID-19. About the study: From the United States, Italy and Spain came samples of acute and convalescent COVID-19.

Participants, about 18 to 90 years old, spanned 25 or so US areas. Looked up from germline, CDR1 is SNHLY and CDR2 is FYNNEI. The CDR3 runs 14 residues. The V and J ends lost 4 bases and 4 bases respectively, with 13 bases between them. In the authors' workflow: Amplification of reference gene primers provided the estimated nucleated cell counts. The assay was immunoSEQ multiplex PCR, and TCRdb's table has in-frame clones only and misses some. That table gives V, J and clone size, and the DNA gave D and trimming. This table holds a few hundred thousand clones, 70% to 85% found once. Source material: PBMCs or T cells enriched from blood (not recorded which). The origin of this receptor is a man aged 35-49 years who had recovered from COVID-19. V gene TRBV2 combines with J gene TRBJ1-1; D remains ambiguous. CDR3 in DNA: TGTGCCAGCAGTGTGCGGTTTGAAGGCACTGAAGCTTTCTTT. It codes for CASSVRFEGTEAFF.